Described below is a single T cell receptor (beta chain) sequence and its context. The target antigen is unknown. TCRdb used MiXCR to reprocess the reads, holding one entry per CDR3 protein. The sample lists nearly 700,000 distinct CDR3 sequences, around a third occurring once. The CDR3 runs to 11 residues. V gave up 6 bases and J gave up 5 bases, with 6 bases separating them. In germline, CDR1 is SGHNT, CDR2 YYREEE (reference sequence). These data are taken from a study of T cell repertoires in cytomegalovirus infection. The source of this sequence is a human donor in good health (CMV status not recorded). Some clones in this sample may be carry-over from other donors' samples. The chain has TRBV5-4 and TRBJ2-1; D gene ambiguous. The source material was cultured PBMCs, sampled from culture after CMV antigen stimulation. This CDR3 reads CASILDNEQFF. The DNA of the CDR3 is TGTGCCAGCATTCTGGACAATGAGCAGTTCTTC.